The clone carrying this T cell receptor beta chain was seen a handful of times. Unmatched junction bases numbered 2, after V lost 1 base and J lost 6 bases. CDR1 and CDR2 (germline): SQVTM, ANQGSEA. The CDR3 spans 14 residues. Each sample used at least 6.5 million PBMCs. This specimen comes from a study of blood T cells in healthy people across ages. Across the study: Per two T cells, about one barcoded beta molecule was captured through template switching.

Combining a sample-barcoded 5' primer with a J-beta primer mix, a second PCR ran for roughly 7 to 11 cycles. A template-switch adaptor that had 12 random nucleotides put a tag on each cDNA molecule. TCRdb re-analysed the 5' RACE reads in MiXCR, keeping a single row per CDR3 protein. The sample consists of fewer than 1 million distinct CDR3 sequences, 40% to 50% of them appearing once. The TCR was taken from a man in his fifties or sixties in good health. The sequenced material came from blood. This sequence joins TRBV29-1 and TRBJ2-2; 10 bases map to TRBD1. The CDR3 DNA reads as TGCAGCGTTGAAGGACAGGGGGCTTCCGGGGAGCTGTTTTTT. Its protein product is CSVEGQGASGELFF.